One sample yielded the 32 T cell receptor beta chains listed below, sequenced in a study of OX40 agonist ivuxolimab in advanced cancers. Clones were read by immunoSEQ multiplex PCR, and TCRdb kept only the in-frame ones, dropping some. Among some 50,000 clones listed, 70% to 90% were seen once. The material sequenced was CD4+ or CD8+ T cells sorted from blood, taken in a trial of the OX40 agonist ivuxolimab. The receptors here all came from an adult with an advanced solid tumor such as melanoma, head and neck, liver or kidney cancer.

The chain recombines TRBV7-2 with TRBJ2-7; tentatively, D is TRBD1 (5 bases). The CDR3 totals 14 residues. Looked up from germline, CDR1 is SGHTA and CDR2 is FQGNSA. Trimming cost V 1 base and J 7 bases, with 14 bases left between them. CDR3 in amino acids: CASSLEGYVGEQYF. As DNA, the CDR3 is TGTGCCAGCAGCTTAGAGGGGTACGTGGGTGAGCAGTACTTC.

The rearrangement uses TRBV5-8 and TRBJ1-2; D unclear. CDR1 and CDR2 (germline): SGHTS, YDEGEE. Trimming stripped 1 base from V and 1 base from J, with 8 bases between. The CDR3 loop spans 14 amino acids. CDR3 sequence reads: CASSLKGRNYGYTF. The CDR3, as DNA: TGTGCCAGCAGCTTGAAGGGCCGTAACTATGGCTACACCTTC.

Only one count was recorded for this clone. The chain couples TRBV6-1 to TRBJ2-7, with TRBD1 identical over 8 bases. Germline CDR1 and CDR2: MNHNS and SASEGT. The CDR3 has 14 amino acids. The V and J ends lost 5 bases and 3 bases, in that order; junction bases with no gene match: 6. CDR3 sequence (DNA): TGTGCCAGCAGTAAGTCGGACAGGGTCTACGAGCAGTACTTC. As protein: CASSKSDRVYEQYF.

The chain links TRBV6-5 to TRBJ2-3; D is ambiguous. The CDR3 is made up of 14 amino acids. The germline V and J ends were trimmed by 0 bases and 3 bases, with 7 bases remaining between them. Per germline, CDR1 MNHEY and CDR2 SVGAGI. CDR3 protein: CASSYSGPTDTQYF. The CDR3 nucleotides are TGTGCCAGCAGTTACTCGGGCCCAACAGATACGCAGTATTTT.

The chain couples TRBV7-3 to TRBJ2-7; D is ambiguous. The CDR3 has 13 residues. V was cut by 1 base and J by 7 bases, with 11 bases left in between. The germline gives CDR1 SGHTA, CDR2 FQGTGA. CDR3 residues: CASSLKAETEQYF. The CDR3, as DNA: TGTGCCAGCAGCTTAAAAGCAGAAACTGAGCAGTACTTC.

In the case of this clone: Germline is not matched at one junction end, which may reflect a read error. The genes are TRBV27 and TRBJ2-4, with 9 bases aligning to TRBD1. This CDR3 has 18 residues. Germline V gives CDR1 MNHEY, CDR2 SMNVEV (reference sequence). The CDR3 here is CASSLRVDVQGQGPRLNF. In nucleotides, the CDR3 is TGTGCCAGCAGTTTACGGGTGGATGTGCAGGGACAGGGACCCCGTCTGAACTTC.

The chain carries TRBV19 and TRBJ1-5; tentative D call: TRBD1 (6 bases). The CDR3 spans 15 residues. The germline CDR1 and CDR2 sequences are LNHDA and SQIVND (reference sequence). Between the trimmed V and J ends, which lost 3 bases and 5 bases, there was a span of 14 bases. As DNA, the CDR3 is TGTGCCAGTAGTATTTTCAGGGGTTCATATCAGCCCCAGCATTTT. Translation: CASSIFRGSYQPQHF.

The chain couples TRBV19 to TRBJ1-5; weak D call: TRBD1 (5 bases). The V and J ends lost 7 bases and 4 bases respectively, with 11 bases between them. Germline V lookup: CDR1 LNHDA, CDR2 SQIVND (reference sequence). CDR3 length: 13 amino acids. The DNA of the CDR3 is TGTGCCAGTAATCGACAGTGGAATCAGCCCCAGCATTTT. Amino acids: CASNRQWNQPQHF. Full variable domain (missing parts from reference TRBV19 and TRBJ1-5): DGGITQSPKYLFRKEGQNVTLSCEQNLNHDAMYWYRQDPGQGLRLIYYSQIVNDFQKGDIAEGYSVSREKKESFPLTVTSAQKNPTAFYLCASNRQWNQPQHFGDGTRLSIL.

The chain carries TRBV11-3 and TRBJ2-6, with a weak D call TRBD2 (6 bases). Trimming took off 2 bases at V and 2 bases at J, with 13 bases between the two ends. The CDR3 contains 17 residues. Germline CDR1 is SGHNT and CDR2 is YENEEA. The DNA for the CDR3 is TGTGCCAGCAGCTTAATGGCGGGGCGGACTGGGGCCAACGTCCTGACTTTC. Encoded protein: CASSLMAGRTGANVLTF.

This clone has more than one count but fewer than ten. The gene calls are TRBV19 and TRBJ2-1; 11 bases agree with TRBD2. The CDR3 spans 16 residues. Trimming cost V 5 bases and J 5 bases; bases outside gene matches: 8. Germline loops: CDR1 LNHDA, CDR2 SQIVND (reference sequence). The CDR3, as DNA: TGTGCCAGTAGTGTGACTAGCGGGAAAGTAAACAATGAGCAGTTCTTC. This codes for CASSVTSGKVNNEQFF. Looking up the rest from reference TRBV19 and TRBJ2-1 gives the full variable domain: DGGITQSPKYLFRKEGQNVTLSCEQNLNHDAMYWYRQDPGQGLRLIYYSQIVNDFQKGDIAEGYSVSREKKESFPLTVTSAQKNPTAFYLCASSVTSGKVNNEQFFGPGTRLTVL.

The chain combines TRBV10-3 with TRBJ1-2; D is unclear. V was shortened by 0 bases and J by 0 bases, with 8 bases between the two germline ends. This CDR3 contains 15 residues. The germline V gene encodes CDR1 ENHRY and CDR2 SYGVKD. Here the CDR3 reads CAISESSEANYGYTF. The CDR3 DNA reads TGTGCCATCAGTGAGTCTTCGGAGGCTAACTATGGCTACACCTTC.

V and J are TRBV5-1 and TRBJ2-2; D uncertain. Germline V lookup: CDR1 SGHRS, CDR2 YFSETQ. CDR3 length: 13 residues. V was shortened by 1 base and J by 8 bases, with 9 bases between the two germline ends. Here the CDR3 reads CASSLNLGGELFF. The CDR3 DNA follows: TGCGCCAGCAGCTTGAACCTAGGGGGGGAGCTGTTTTTT.

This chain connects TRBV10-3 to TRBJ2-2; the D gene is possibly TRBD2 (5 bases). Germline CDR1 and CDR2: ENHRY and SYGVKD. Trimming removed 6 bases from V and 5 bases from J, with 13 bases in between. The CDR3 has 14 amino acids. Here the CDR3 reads CAISGMSGTGELFF. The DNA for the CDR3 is TGTGCCATCAGCGGGATGTCGGGGACCGGGGAGCTGTTTTTT.

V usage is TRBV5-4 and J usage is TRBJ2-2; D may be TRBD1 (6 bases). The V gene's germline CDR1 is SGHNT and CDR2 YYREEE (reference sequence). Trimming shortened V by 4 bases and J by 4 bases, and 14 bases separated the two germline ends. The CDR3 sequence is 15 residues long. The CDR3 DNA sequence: TGTGCCAGCAGCCTGGGGGCGGGCCGCACCGGGGAGCTGTTTTTT. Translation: CASSLGAGRTGELFF.

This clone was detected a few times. Here the CDR3 DNA reads TGTGCCAGCAGCGTAGGGCAGCACAATGAGCAGTTCTTC. This gives the protein CASSVGQHNEQFF. V and J are TRBV9 and TRBJ2-1; D is unresolved. V shed 0 bases and J shed 5 bases, with 6 bases lying between them. The germline CDR1 and CDR2 sequences are SGDLS and YYNGEE. The CDR3 extends over 13 amino acids. The variable domain in full, with the rest retrieved from reference TRBV9 and TRBJ2-1, is DSGVTQTPKHLITATGQRVTLRCSPRSGDLSVYWYQQSLDQGLQFLIQYYNGEERAKGNILERFSAQQFPDLHSELNLSSLELGDSALYFCASSVGQHNEQFFGPGTRLTVL.

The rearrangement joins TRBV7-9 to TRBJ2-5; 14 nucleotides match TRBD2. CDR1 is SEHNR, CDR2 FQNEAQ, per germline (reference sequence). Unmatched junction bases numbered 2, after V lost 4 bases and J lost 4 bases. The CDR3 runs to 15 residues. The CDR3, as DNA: TGTGCCAGCAGCTCGGGACTAGCGGGAGCAGAGACCCAGTACTTC. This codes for CASSSGLAGAETQYF.

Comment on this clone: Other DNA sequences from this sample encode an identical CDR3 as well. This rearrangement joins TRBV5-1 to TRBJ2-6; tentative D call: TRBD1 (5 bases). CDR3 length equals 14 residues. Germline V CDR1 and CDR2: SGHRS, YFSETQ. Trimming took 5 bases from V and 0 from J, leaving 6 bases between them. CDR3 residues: CASSQGSGANVLTF. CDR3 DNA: TGCGCCAGCAGTCAGGGCTCTGGGGCCAACGTCCTGACTTTC. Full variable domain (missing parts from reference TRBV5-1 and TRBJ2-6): KAGVTQTPRYLIKTRGQQVTLSCSPISGHRSVSWYQQTPGQGLQFLFEYFSETQRNKGNFPGRFSGRQFSNSRSEMNVSTLELGDSALYLCASSQGSGANVLTFGAGSRLTVL.

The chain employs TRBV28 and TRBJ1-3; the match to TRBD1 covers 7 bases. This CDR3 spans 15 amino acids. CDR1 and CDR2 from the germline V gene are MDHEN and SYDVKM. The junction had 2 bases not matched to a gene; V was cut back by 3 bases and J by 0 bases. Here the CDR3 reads CASSFQGGSGNTIYF. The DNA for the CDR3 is TGTGCCAGCAGTTTTCAGGGGGGCTCTGGAAACACCATATATTTT.

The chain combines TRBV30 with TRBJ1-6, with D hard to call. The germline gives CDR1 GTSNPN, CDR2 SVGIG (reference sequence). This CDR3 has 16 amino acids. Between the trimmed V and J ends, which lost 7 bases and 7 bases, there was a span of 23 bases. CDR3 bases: TGTGCCTACCGTATATTCCCGCAGGCTCGGAATTCACCCCTCCACTTT. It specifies CAYRIFPQARNSPLHF.

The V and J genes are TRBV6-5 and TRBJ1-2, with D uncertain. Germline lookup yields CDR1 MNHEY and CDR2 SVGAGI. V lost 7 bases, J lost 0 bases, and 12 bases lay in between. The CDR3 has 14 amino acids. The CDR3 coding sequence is TGTGCCAGCAAGCAGTTGTCAGCTAACTATGGCTACACCTTC. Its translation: CASKQLSANYGYTF.

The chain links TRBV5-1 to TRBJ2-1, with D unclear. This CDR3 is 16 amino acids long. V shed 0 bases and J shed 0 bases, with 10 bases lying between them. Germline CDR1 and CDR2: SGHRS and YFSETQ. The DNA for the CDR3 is TGCGCCAGCAGCTTGGGCGGCCGAAGCTCCTACAATGAGCAGTTCTTC. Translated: CASSLGGRSSYNEQFF.

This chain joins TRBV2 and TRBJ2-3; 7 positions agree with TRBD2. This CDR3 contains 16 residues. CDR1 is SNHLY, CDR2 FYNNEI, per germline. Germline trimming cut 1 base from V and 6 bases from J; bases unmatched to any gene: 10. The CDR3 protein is CASSEGSSGRLDTQYF. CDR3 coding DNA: TGTGCCAGCAGTGAAGGCTCTAGCGGTCGACTGGATACGCAGTATTTT.

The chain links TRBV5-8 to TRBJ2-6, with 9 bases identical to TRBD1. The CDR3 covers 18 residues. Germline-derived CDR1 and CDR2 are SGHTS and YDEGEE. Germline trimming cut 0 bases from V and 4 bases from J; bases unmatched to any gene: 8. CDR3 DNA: TGTGCCAGCAGCTTGGTCCCGGGACAGGGTTCCGGGGCCAACGTCCTGACTTTC. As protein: CASSLVPGQGSGANVLTF. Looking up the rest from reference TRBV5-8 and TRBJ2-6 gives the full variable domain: EAGVTQSPTHLIKTRGQQATLRCSPISGHTSVYWYQQALGLGLQFLLWYDEGEERNRGNFPPRFSGRQFPNYSSELNVNALELEDSALYLCASSLVPGQGSGANVLTFGAGSRLTVL.

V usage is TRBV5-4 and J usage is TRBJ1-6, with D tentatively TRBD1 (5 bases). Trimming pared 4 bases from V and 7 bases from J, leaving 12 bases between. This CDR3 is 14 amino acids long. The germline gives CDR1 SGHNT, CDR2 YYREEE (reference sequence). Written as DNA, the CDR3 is TGTGCCAGCAGCGCACAGGCGTACAATTCACCCCTCCACTTT. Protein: CASSAQAYNSPLHF.

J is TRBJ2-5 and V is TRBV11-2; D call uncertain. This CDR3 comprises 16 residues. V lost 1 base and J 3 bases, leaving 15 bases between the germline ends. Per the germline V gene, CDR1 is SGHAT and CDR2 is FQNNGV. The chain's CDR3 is CASSLGFGVGEETQYF. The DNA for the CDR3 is TGTGCCAGCAGCTTAGGGTTTGGGGTCGGAGAAGAGACCCAGTACTTC.

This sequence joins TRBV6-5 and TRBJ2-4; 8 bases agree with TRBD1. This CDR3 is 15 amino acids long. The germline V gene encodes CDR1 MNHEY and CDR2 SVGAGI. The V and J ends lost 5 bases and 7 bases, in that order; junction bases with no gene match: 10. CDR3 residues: CASSPIRQGTNIQYF. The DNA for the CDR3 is TGTGCCAGCAGTCCCATTAGACAGGGGACGAACATTCAGTACTTC.

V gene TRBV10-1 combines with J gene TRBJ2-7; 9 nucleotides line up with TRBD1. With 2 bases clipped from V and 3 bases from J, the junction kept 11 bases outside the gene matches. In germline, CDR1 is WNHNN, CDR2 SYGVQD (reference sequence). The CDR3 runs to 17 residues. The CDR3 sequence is CASSEGPLGTGSYEQYF. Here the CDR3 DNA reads TGCGCCAGCAGTGAGGGACCACTCGGGACAGGGAGCTACGAGCAGTACTTC.

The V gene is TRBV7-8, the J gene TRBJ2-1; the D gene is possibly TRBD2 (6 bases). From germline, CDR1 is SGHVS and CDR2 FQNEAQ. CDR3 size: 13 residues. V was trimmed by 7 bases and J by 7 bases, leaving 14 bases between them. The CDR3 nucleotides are TGTGCCAGCACCCTCGGGAGTATAAATGAGCAGTTCTTC. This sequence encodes CASTLGSINEQFF. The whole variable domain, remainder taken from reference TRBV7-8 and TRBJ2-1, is GAGVSQSPRYKVAKRGQDVALRCDPISGHVSLFWYQQALGQGPEFLTYFQNEAQLDKSGLPSDRFFAERPEGSVSTLKIQRTQQEDSAVYLCASTLGSINEQFFGPGTRLTVL.

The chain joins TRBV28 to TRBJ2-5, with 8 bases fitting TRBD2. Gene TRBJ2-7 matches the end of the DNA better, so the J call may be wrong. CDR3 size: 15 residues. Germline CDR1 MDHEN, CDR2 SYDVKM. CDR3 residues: CASSFPSGLSYEQYF. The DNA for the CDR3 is TGTGCCAGCAGCTTCCCTAGCGGGCTCTCCTACGAGCAGTACTTC.

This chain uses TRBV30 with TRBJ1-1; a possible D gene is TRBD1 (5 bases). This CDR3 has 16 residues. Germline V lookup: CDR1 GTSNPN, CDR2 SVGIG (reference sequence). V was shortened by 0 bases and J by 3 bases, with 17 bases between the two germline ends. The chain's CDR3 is CAWSVEGIVWDTEAFF. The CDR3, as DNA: TGTGCCTGGAGTGTAGAGGGGATAGTGTGGGACACTGAAGCTTTCTTT.

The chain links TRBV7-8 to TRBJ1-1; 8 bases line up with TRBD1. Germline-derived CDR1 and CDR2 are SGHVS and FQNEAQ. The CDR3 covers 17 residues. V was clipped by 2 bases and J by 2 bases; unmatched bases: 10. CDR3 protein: CASSLPRTGGVNTEAFF. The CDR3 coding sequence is TGTGCCAGCAGCTTACCTAGAACAGGGGGAGTTAACACTGAAGCTTTCTTT.

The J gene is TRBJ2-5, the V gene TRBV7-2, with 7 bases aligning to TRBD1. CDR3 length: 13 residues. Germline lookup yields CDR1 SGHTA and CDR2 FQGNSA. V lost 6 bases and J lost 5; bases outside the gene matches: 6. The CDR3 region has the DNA TGTGCCAGCAGTCCTACAGGGGCCGAGACCCAGTACTTC. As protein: CASSPTGAETQYF.